The rows below give T cell receptor beta chains drawn from one sample of a study of identical twins. Via MiXCR, TCRdb re-called the 5' RACE reads, giving one row per CDR3 protein. Here the sample spans 100,000 or so distinct CDR3 sequences, 5.9% being singletons. The specimen sequenced was memory T cells sorted from blood. The receptors come from a woman aged 45-59 years in good health. Each CDR3 is given with its conserved first and last residue. The D gene is left open where the match is weak. Some rows have no size entry. The others give once, few or many, or a class for an expanded clone.

clone_size j_call v_call d_call cdr3_aa cdr3_nt
many TRBJ2-1 TRBV20-1 TRBD2 CSARGLAGVQFF TGCAGTGCCCGAGGACTAGCGGGAGTGCAGTTCTTC
few TRBJ2-5 TRBV5-1 NA CASSFIGYQETQYF TGCGCCAGCAGCTTTATAGGGTACCAAGAGACCCAGTACTTC
many TRBJ2-1 TRBV3-1 TRBD2 CASSQGLAGGEQFF TGTGCCAGCAGCCAAGGGCTAGCGGGAGGTGAGCAGTTCTTC
many TRBJ1-1 TRBV7-9 NA CASTESGGENTEAFF TGTGCCAGCACCGAGTCGGGGGGGGAGAACACTGAAGCTTTCTTT
many TRBJ2-1 TRBV20-1 NA CSGGLAYNEQFF TGCAGTGGCGGACTGGCCTACAATGAGCAGTTCTTC
few TRBJ1-1 TRBV5-1 NA CASSLASGGANTEAFF TGCGCCAGCAGCTTGGCCAGCGGGGGGGCGAACACTGAAGCTTTCTTT
few TRBJ2-2 TRBV5-4 NA CASSPTVRETGELFF TGTGCCAGCAGCCCAACAGTGAGGGAAACCGGGGAGCTGTTTTTT
many TRBJ2-5 TRBV18 NA CASSPIPVETQYF TGTGCCAGCTCACCCATTCCCGTCGAGACCCAGTACTTC
few TRBJ1-3 TRBV6-5 NA CASSVNPPASSSGNTIYF TGTGCCAGCAGCGTAAACCCCCCCGCGTCCAGCTCTGGAAACACCATATATTTT
many TRBJ2-4 TRBV29-1 NA CSVVTGAKNIQYF TGCAGCGTTGTAACAGGGGCCAAAAACATTCAGTACTTC
many TRBJ2-5 TRBV2 NA CASSPSYSYRGETQYF TGTGCCAGCAGCCCCTCTTACAGCTACCGTGGGGAGACCCAGTACTTC
NA TRBJ1-5 TRBV19 NA CASSRNTDPNQPQHF TGTGCCAGTAGCCGAAACACAGACCCCAATCAGCCCCAGCATTTT
few TRBJ1-6 TRBV10-3 TRBD1 CAISTGRGTENSPLHF TGTGCCATCAGTACCGGCCGGGGGACAGAGAATTCACCCCTCCACTTT
many TRBJ1-4 TRBV12-3/TRBV12-4 TRBD1 CASRGTAGEKLFF TGTGCCAGCAGGGGGACAGCCGGGGAAAAACTGTTTTTT
many TRBJ2-1 TRBV20-1 TRBD2 CSAEEAGGAYNEQFF TGCAGTGCCGAGGAGGCGGGAGGGGCCTACAATGAGCAGTTCTTC
many TRBJ1-5 TRBV20-1 NA CSAMSGNQPQHF TGCAGTGCTATGAGTGGCAATCAGCCCCAGCATTTT
many TRBJ2-3 TRBV12-3/TRBV12-4 NA CASSLAVTSTDTQYF TGTGCCAGCAGTTTAGCGGTGACTAGCACAGATACGCAGTATTTT
many TRBJ2-1 TRBV11-2 NA CASSLGHYNEQFF TGTGCCAGCAGCCTGGGACACTACAATGAGCAGTTCTTC
many TRBJ2-1 TRBV9 NA CASSGSNNEQFF TGTGCCAGCAGCGGGAGCAACAATGAGCAGTTCTTC
many TRBJ2-5 TRBV5-6 NA CASSLDTRPEETQYF TGTGCCAGCAGCTTAGATACGAGGCCCGAAGAGACCCAGTACTTC